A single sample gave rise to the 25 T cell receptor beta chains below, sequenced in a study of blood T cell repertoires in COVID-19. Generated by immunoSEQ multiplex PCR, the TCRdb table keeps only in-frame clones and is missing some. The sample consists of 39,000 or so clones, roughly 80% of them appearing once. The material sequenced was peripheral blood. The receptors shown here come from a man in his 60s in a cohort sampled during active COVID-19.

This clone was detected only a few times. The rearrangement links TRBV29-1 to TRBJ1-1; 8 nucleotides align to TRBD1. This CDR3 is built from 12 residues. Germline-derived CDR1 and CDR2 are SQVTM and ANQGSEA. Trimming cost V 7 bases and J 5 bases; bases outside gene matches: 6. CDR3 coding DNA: TGCAGCGCCAGACAGGGGTGGACTGAAGCTTTCTTT. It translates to CSARQGWTEAFF.

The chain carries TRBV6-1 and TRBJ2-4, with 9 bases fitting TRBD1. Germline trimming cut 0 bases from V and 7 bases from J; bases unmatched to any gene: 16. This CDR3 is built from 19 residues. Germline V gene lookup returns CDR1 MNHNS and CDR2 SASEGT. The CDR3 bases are TGTGCCAGCAGTGAAGCGATAACCGGGACAGGGAGTCGGAAGAACATTCAGTACTTC. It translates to CASSEAITGTGSRKNIQYF.

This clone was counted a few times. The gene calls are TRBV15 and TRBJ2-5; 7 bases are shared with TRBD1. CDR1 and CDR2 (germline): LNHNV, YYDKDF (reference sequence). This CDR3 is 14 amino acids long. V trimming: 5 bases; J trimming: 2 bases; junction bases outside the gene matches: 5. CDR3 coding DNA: TGTGCCACCAGCTGGGACAGACGACAAGAGACCCAGTACTTC. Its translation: CATSWDRRQETQYF.

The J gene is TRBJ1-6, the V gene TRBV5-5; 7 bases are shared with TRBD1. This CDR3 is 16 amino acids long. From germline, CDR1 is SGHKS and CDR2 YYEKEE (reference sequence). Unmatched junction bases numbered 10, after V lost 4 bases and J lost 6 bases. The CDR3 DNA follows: TGTGCCAGCAGCAAGGGCCCGGGACAGATTAATTCACCCCTCCACTTT. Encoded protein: CASSKGPGQINSPLHF.

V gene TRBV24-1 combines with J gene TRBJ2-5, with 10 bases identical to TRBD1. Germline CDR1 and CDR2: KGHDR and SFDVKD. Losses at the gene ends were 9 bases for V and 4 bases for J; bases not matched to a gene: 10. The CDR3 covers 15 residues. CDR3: CATGEGTGVRETQYF. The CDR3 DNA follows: TGTGCCACCGGGGAGGGGACAGGGGTACGAGAGACCCAGTACTTC.

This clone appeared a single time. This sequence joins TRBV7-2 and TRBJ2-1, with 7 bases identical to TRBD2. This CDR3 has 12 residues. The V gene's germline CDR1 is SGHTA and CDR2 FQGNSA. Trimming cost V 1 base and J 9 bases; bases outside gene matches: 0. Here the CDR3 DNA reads TGTGCCAGCAGCTTAGTAGCGGGTGAGCAGTTCTTC. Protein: CASSLVAGEQFF.

CDR3 in amino acids: CASVILPGLLSSGGSPLHF. The CDR3 DNA reads as TGTGCCAGCGTTATTTTACCGGGACTATTATCCTCCGGAGGGTCACCCCTCCACTTT. The chain couples TRBV11-3 to TRBJ1-6, with D perhaps TRBD1 (5 bases). Between the trimmed V and J ends, which lost 8 bases and 10 bases, there was a span of 33 bases. This CDR3 contains 19 residues. Germline V CDR1 and CDR2: SGHNT, YENEEA.

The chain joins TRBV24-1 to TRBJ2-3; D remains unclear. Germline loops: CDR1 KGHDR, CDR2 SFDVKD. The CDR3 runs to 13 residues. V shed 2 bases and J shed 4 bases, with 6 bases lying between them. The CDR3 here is CATSDSAADTQYF. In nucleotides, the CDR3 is TGTGCCACCAGTGATTCCGCGGCAGATACGCAGTATTTT.

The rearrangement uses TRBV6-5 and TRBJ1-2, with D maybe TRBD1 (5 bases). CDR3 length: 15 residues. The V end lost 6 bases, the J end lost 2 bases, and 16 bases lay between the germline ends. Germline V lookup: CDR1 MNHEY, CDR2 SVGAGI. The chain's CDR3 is CASSDPQSGNYGYTF. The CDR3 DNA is TGTGCCAGCAGCGACCCCCAATCAGGGAACTATGGCTACACCTTC.

The CDR3, as DNA: TGTGCCAGCAGCTCCGGGACAGAGAATTCACCCCTCCACTTT. Its protein product is CASSSGTENSPLHF. V usage is TRBV7-3 and J usage is TRBJ1-6, with TRBD1 identical over 7 bases. The CDR3 runs 14 residues. CDR1 and CDR2 from the germline V gene are SGHTA and FQGTGA. V lost 4 bases, J lost 7 bases, and 4 bases stayed unmatched.

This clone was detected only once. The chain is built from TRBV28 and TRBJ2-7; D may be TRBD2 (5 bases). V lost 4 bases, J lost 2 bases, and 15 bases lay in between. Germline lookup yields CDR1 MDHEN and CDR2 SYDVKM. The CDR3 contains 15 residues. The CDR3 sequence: CASSSPRTGTYEQYF. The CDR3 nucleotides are TGTGCCAGCAGTTCCCCTCGGACGGGAACCTACGAGCAGTACTTC.

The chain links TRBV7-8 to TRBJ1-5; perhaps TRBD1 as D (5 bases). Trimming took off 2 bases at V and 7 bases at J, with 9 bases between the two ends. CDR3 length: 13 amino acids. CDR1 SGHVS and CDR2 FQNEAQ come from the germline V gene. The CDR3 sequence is CASSLQGTQPQHF. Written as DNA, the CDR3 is TGTGCCAGCAGCTTACAGGGCACCCAGCCCCAGCATTTT.

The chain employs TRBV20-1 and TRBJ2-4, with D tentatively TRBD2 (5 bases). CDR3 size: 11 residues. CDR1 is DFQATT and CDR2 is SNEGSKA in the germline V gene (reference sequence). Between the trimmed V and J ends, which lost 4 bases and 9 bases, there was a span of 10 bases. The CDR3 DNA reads TGCAGTGCTAAGCGCGAGGGCATTCAGTACTTC. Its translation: CSAKREGIQYF.

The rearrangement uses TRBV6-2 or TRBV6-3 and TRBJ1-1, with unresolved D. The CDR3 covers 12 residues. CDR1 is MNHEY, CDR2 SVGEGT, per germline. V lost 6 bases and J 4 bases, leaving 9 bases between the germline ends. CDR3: CASSHSLTEAFF. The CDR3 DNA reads TGTGCCAGCAGCCACTCACTCACTGAAGCTTTCTTT.

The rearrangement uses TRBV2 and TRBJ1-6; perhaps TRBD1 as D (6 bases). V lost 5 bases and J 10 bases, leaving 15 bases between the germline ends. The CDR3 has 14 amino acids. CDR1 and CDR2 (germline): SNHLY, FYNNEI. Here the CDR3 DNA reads TGTGCCAGCAGTATGGACAGTGGAGGCTCACCCCTCCACTTT. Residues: CASSMDSGGSPLHF.

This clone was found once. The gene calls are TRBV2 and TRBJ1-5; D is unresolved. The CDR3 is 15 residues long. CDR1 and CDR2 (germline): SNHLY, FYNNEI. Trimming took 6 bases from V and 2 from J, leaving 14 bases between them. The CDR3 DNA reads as TGTGCCAGCAGCGGGATGGGTGGGGGCAATCAGCCCCAGCATTTT. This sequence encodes CASSGMGGGNQPQHF.

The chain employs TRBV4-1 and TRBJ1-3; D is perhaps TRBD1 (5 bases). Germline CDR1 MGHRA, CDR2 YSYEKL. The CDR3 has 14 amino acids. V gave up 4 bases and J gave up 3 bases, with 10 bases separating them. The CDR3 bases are TGCGCCAGCAGCCCGCAGGGAAATGGAAACACCATATATTTT. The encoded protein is CASSPQGNGNTIYF.

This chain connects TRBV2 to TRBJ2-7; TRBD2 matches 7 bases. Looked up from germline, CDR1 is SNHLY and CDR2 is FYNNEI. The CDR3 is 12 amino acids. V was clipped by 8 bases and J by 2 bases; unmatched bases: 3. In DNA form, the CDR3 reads TGTGCCAGCCGGGAGGAGACCTACGAGCAGTACTTC. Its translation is CASREETYEQYF.

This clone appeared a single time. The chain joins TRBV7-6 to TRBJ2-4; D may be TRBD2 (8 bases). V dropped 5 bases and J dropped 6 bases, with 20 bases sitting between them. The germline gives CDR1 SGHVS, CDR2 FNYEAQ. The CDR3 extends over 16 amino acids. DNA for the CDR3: TGTGCCAGCAGCCCACGGGAGGGGGCTGTAGGAAACATTCAGTACTTC. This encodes CASSPREGAVGNIQYF.

The DNA of the CDR3 is TGCGCCAGCAGCCGACTAGCGGGATCAGATACGCAGTATTTT. This encodes CASSRLAGSDTQYF. This chain joins TRBV4-1 and TRBJ2-3; TRBD2 matches at 11 bases. CDR3 length: 14 residues. Trimming took 4 bases from V and 4 from J; bases not matched to a gene: 1. Germline V CDR1 and CDR2: MGHRA, YSYEKL.

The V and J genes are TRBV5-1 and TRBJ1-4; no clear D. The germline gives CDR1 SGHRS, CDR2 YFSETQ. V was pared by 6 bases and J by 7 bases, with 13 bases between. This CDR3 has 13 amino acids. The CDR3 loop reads CASTLRRGEKLFF. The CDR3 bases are TGCGCCAGCACCCTTCGACGGGGTGAAAAACTGTTTTTT.

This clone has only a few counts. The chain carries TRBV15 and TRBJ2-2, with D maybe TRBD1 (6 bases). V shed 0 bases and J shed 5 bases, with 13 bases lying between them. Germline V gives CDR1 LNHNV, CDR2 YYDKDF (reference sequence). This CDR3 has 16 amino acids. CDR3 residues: CATSREGRGRTGELFF. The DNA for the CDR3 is TGTGCCACCAGCAGAGAAGGCAGGGGACGGACCGGGGAGCTGTTTTTT.

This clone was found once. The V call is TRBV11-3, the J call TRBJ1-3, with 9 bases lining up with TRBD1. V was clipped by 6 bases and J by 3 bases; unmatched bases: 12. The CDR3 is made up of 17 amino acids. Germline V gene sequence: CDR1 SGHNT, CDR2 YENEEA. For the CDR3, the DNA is TGTGCCAGCAGTAAGACAGGGGGATCAAGACGTGGAAACACCATATATTTT. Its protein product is CASSKTGGSRRGNTIYF.

CDR3 sequence: CASSESGQGGNEQFF. The DNA for the CDR3 is TGTGCCAGCAGTGAGTCGGGACAGGGGGGCAATGAGCAGTTCTTC. The chain is built from TRBV6-4 and TRBJ2-1, with TRBD1 matching 11 bases. After removal of 3 bases from V and 6 bases from J, the junction contained 4 bases not matched to a gene. CDR3 length: 15 residues. Per germline, CDR1 MRHNA and CDR2 SNTAGT.

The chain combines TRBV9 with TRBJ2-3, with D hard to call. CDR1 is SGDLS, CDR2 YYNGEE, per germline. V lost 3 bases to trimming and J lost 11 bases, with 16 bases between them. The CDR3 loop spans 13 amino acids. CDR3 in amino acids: CASSGSSRVWQYF. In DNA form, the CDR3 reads TGTGCCAGCAGCGGGTCAAGTCGGGTGTGGCAGTATTTT.